This T cell receptor (beta chain) is drawn from a study of cytomegalovirus exposure and HLA in healthy donors. Findings and caveats of the study: TCR beta chains associated with HLA were, in a later analysis, more clonally expanded than equally common others. In an earlier analysis, most TCR beta V segments were productive about 87% or about 30% of the time.

The V gene lost 0 bases and the J gene lost 5 bases, with 7 bases spanning the gap. The CDR3 totals 12 residues. Germline V gene sequence: CDR1 SQVTM, CDR2 ANQGSEA. Participants comprised healthy donors of bone marrow. Primers included in the PCR were 60 Vbeta and 13 Jbeta primers. Generated by immunoSEQ multiplex PCR, the TCRdb table keeps only in-frame clones and is missing some. The profile shows approximately 86,000 clones, approximately 70% of them singletons. Concerning this clone itself: What it recognizes is unknown.

The origin of this receptor is a man in his 60s in good health and CMV-seronegative. This chain links TRBV29-1 with TRBJ1-2; D possibly corresponds to TRBD1 (6 bases). Source material: PBMCs. CDR3 sequence: CSVEDDRYGYTF. CDR3 bases: TGCAGCGTTGAAGACGACAGGTATGGCTACACCTTC.